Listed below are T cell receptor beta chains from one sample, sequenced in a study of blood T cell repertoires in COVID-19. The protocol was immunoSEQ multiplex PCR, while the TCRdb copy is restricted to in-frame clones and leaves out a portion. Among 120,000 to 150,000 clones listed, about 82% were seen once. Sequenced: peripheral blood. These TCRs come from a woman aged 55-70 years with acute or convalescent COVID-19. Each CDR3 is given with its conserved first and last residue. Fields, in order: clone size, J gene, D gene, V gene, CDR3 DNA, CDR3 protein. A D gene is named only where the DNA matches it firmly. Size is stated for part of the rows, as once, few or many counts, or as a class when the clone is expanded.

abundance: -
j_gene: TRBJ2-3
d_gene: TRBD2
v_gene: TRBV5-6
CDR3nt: TGTGCCAGCAGCCTGACTAGCGCCGGCACAGATACGCAGTATTTT
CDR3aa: CASSLTSAGTDTQYF

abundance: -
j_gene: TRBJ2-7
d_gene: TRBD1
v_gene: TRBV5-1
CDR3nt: TGCGCCAGCAGTGACGGGACAGGGGGTCGCGAGCAGTACTTC
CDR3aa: CASSDGTGGREQYF

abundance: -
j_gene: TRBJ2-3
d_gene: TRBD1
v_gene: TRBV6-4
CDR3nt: TGTGCCAGCAGTGCCCAGGGGGCAGATACGCAGTATTTT
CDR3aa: CASSAQGADTQYF

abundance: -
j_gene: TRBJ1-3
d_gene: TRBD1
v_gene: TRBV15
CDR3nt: TGTGCCACCAGCACGAACATCGGGACAGGGTTAAGAAACACCATATATTTT
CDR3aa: CATSTNIGTGLRNTIYF

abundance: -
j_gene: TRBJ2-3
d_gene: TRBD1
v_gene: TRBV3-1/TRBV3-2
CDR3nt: TGTGCCAGCAGCCAAGCCGGGACAGGGGTATCAGATACGCAGTATTTT
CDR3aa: CASSQAGTGVSDTQYF

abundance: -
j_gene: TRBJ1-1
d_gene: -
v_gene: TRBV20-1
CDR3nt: TGCAGTGCTAGGCGGCTTGAAGCTTTCTTT
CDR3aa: CSARRLEAFF

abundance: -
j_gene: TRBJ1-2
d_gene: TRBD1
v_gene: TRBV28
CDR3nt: TGTGCCAGCAGTTCGCCAGGGGGCGGCTATGGCTACACCTTC
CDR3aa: CASSSPGGGYGYTF

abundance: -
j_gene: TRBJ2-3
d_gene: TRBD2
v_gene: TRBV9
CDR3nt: TGTGCCAGCAGCGTGGGACTAGTCACAGATACGCAGTATTTT
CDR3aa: CASSVGLVTDTQYF

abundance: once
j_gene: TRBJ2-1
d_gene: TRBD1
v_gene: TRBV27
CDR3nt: TGTGCCAGCAGTTTATCGAGACAGGGGGCGATTGAGCAGTTCTTC
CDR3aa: CASSLSRQGAIEQFF

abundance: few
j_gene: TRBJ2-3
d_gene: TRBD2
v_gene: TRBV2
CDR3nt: TGTGCCATGGGACTAGCGGGGGCGGTAGATACGCAGTATTTT
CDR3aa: CAMGLAGAVDTQYF

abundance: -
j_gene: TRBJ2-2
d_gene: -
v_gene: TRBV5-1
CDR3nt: TGCGCCAGCAGCTTTGATTTGGGTCCCGGGGACACCGGGGAGCTGTTTTTT
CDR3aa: CASSFDLGPGDTGELFF

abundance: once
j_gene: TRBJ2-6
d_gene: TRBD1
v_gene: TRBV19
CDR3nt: TGTGCCAGTAGGAGGACAGGGGGTCTCTTCTCTGGGGCCAACGTCCTGACTTTC
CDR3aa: CASRRTGGLFSGANVLTF

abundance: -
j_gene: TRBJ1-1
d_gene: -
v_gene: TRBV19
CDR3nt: TGTGCCAGTAGTTCGACAGCGACGGGCACTGAAGCTTTCTTT
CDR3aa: CASSSTATGTEAFF

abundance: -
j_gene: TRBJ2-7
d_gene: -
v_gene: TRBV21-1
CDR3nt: -
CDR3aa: CARFDRRYDCEQYF

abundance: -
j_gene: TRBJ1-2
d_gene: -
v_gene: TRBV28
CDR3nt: TGTGCCAGCACCCCCCTAGGCAGGGCGGACTATGGCTACACCTTC
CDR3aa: CASTPLGRADYGYTF

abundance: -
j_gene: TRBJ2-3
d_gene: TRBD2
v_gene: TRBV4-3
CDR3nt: TGCGCCAGCAGCCAAGAAGCCGTAGCGGGGTCCACAGATACGCAGTATTTT
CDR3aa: CASSQEAVAGSTDTQYF

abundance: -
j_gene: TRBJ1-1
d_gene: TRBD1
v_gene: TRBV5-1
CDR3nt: TGCGCCAGCAGCTCAATCCGGGACAGGGCGGAGAGGAGGTTGAACACTGAAGCTTTCTTT
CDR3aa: CASSSIRDRAERRLNTEAFF

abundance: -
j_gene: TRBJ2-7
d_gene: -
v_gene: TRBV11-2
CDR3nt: TGTGCCAGCAGCTTAGGTAGAGCGGACCTCTACGAGCAGTACTTC
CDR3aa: CASSLGRADLYEQYF

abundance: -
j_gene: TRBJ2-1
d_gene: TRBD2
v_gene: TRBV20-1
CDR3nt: TGCAGTGCTAGGGGGGGGAAAGAGCAGTTCTTC
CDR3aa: CSARGGKEQFF

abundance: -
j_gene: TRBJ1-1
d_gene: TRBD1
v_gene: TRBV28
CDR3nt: TGTGCCAGCAGCACGGACAGGGCCTTCAGCATGAACACTGAAGCTTTCTTT
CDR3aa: CASSTDRAFSMNTEAFF

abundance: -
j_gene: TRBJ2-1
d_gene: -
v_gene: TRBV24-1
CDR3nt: TGTGCCACCAGCCCCCGGGACACTAGCTCCTACAATGAGCAGTTCTTC
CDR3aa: CATSPRDTSSYNEQFF

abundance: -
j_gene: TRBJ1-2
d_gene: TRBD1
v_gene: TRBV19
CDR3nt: TGTGCCAGTAGTGGGACAGGAAATCCCAACTATGGCTACACCTTC
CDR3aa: CASSGTGNPNYGYTF

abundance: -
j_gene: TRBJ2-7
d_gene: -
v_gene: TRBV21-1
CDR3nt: TGTGCCAGCCCAAAGTTGGGCCGCCAGAAGGGGGGGGAGCAGTACTTC
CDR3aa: CASPKLGRQKGGEQYF

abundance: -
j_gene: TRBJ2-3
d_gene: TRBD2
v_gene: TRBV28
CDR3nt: TGTGCCAGCAGTTTTAGCGGGGGGCGGGGCACAGATACGCAGTATTTT
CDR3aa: CASSFSGGRGTDTQYF

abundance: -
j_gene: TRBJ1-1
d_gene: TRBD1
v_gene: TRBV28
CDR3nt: TGTGCCATCCAACAGGGGCTGAGTCCTGAAGCTTTCTTT
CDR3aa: CAIQQGLSPEAFF

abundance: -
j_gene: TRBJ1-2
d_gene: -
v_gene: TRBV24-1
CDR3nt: TGTGCCACCAGTGATTTGCCAGGCTATGGCTACACCTTC
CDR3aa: CATSDLPGYGYTF

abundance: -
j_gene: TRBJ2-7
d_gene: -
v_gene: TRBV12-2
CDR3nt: TGTGCAAGTCGCCCAACGGGACAGGTGGGGAGGTGGTACTTC
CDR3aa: CASRPTGQVGRWYF

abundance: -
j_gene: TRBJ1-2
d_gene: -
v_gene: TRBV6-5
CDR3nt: TGTGCCAGCAGCGCGACGGGGTCGAAAAACTATGGCTACACCTTC
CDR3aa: CASSATGSKNYGYTF